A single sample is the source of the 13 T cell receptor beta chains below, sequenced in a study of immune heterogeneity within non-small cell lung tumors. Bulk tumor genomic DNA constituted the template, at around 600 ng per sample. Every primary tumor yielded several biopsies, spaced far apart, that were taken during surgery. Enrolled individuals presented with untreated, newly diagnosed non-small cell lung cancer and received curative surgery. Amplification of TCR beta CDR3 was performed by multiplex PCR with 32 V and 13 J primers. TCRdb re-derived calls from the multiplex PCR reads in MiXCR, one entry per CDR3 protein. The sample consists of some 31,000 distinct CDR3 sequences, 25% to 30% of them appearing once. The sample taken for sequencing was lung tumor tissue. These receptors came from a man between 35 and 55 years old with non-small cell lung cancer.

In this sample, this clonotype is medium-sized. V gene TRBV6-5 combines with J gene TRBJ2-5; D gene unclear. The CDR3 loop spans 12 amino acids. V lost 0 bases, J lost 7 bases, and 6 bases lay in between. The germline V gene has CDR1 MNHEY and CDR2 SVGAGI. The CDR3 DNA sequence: TGTGCCAGCAGTTACTCGAAAGGGACCCAGTACTTC. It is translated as CASSYSKGTQYF.

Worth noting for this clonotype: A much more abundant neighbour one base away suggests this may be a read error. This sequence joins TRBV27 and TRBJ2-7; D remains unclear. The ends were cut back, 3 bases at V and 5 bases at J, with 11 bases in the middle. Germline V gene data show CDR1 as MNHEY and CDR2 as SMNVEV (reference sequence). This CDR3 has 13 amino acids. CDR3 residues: CASSLMWVDEQYF. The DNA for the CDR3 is TGTGCCAGCAGTTTGATGTGGGTGGACGAGCAGTACTTC.

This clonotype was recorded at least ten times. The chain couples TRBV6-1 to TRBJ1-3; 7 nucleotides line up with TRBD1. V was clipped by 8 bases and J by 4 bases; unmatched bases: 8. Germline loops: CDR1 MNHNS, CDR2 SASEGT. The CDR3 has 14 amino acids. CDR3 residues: CASFRGNSGNTIYF. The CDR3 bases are TGTGCCAGCTTCAGGGGGAACTCGGGAAACACCATATATTTT.

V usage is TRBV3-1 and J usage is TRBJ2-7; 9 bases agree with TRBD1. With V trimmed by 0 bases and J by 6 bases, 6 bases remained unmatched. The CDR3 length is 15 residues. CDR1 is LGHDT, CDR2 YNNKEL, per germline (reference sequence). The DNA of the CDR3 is TGTGCCAGCAGCCAAGATCTGACAGGGGGGGCCGAGCAGTACTTC. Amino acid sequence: CASSQDLTGGAEQYF.

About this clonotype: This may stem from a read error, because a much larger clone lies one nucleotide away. The CDR3 coding sequence is TGTGCCAGCAGCGTAGAGGTTGGGACTAGCGACCGAAATGAGCAGTTCTTC. It specifies CASSVEVGTSDRNEQFF. The rearrangement links TRBV9 to TRBJ2-1, with 10 bases that match TRBD2. This CDR3 is built from 17 residues. Looked up from germline, CDR1 is SGDLS and CDR2 is YYNGEE. V shed 0 bases, J shed 7 bases, and the junction held 10 bases outside the gene matches.

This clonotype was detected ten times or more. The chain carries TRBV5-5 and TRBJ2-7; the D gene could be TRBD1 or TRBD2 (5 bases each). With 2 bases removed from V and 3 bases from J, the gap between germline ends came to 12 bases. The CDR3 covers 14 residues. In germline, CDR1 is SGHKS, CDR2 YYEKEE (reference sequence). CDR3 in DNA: TGTGCCAGCAGCTTCAGGGTGGCGGGCTACGAGCAGTACTTC. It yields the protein CASSFRVAGYEQYF.

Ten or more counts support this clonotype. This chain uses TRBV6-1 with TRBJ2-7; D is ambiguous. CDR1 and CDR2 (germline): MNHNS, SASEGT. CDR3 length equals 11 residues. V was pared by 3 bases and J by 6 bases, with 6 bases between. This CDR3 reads CASSEWGEQYF. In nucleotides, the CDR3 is TGTGCCAGCAGTGAGTGGGGCGAGCAGTACTTC.

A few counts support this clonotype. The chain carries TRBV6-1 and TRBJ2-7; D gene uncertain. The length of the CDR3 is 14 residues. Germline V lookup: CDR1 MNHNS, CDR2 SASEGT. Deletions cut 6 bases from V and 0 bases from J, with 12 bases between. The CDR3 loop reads CASSRGMGSYEQYF. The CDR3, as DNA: TGTGCCAGCAGCCGAGGTATGGGCTCCTACGAGCAGTACTTC.

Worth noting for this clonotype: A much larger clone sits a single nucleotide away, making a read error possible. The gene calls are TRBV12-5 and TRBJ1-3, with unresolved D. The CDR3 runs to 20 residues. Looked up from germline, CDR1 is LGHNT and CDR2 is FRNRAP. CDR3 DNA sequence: TGTGCTAGTGGGCCAGGTCCCTTTTTGGAAGGGAGAATGTCTGGATACACCATATATTTT. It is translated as CASGPGPFLEGRMSGYTIYF.

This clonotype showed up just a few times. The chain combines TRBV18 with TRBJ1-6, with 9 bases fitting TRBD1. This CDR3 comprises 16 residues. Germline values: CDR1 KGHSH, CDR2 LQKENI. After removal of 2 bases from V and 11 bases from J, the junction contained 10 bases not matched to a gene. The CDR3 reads CASSPRLTGTGTPLHF. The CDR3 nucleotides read TGTGCCAGCTCACCAAGACTGACGGGGACAGGGACACCCCTCCACTTT.

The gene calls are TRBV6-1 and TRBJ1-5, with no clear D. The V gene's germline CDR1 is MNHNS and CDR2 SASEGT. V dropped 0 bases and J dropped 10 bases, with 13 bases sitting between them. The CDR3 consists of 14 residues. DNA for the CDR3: TGTGCCAGCAGTGAAGCCCGGGCCCGCCCCCCCCAGCATTTT. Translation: CASSEARARPPQHF.

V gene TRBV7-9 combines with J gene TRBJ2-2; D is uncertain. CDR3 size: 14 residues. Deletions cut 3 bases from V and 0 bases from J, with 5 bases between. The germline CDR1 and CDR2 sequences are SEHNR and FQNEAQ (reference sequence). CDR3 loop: CASSFKTNTGELFF. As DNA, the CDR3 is TGTGCCAGCAGCTTTAAAACGAACACCGGGGAGCTGTTTTTT. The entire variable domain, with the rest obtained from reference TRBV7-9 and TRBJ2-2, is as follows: DTGVSQNPRHKITKRGQNVTFRCDPISEHNRLYWYRQTLGQGPEFLTYFQNEAQLEKSRLLSDRFSAERPKGSFSTLEIQRTEQGDSAMYLCASSFKTNTGELFFGEGSRLTVL.

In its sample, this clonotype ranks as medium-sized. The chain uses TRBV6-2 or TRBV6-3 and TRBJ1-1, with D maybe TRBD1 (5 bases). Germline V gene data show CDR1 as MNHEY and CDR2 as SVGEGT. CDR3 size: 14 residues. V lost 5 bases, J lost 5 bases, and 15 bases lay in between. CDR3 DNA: TGTGCCAGCAGTGGCGAGACAGAGAGGACTGAAGCTTTCTTT. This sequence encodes CASSGETERTEAFF.